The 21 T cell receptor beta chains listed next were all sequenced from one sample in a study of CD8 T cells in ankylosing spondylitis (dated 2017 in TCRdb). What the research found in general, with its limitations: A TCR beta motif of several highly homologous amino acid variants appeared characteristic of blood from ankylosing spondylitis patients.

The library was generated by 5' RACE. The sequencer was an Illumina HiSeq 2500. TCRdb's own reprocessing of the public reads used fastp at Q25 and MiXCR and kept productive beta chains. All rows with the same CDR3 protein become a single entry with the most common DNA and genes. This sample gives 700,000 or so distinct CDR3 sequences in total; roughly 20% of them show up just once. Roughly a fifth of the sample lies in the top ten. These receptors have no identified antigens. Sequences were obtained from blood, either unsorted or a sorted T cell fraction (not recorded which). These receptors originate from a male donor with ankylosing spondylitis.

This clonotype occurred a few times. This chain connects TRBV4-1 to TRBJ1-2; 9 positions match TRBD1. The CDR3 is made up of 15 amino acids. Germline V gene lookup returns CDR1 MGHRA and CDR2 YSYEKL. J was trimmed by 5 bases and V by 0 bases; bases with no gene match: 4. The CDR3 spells CASSQDEGQGYGYTF. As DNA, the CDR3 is TGCGCCAGCAGCCAAGATGAGGGACAGGGTTATGGCTACACCTTC.

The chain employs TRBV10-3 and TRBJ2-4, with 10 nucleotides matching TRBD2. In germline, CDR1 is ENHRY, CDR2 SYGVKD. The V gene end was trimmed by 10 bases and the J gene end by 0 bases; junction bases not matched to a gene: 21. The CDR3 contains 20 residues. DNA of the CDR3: TGTGCCAACTCCATTTCCGGGACTAGCGTATTAACTGCAGCCAAAAACATTCAGTACTTC. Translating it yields CANSISGTSVLTAAKNIQYF.

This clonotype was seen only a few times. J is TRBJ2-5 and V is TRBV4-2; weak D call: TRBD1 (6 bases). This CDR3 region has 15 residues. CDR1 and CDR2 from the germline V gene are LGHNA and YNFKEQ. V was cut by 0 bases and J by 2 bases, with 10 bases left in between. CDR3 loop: CASSQEGGQQETQYF. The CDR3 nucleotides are TGTGCCAGCAGCCAAGAGGGTGGACAGCAAGAGACCCAGTACTTC.

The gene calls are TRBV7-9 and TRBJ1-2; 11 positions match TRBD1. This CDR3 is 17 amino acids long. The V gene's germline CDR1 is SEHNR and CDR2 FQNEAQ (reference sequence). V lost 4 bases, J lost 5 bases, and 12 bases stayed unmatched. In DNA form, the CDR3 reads TGTGCCAGCAGCTCGGACAGGGGGCACCCCTTGAAGTATGGCTACACCTTC. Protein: CASSSDRGHPLKYGYTF.

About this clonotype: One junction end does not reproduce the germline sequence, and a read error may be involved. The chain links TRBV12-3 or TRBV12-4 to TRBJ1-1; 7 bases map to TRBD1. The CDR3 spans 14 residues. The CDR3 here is CASSVAGTASEAFF. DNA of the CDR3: TGTGCCAGCAGTGTAGCCGGGACAGCCTCTGAAGCTTTCTTT.

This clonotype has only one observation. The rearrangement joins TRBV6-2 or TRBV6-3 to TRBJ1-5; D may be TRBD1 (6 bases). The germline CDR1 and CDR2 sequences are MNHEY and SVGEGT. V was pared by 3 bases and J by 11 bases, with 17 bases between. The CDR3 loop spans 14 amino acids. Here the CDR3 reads CASSYNREGSAQHF. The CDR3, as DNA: TGTGCCAGCAGTTATAACAGGGAGGGAAGCGCCCAGCATTTT.

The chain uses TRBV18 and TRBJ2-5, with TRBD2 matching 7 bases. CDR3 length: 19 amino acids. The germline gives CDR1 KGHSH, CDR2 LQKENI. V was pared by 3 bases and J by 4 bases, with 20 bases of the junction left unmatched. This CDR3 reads CASSPLRVVQRDRRETQYF. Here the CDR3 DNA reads TGTGCCAGCTCACCCCTGCGCGTAGTCCAGCGGGACCGGAGAGAGACCCAGTACTTC.

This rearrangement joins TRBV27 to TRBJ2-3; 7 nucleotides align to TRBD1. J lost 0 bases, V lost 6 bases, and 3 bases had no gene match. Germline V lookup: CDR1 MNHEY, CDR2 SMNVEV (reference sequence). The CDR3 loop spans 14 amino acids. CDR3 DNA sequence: TGTGCCAGCAGAGGGACAGCAAGCACAGATACGCAGTATTTT. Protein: CASRGTASTDTQYF.

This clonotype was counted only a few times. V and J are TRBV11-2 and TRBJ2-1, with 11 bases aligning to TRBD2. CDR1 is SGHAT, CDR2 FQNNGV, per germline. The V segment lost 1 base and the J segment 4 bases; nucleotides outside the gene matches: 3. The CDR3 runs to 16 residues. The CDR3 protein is CASSLGVAGGYNEQFF. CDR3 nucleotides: TGTGCCAGCAGCTTAGGAGTAGCGGGAGGGTACAATGAGCAGTTCTTC.

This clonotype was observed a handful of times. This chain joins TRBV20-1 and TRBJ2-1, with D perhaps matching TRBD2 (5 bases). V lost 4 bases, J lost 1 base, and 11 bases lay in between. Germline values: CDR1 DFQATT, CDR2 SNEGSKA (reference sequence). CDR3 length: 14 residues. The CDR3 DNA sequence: TGCAGTGCTAAACCGGGCGGGTCCTACAATGAGCAGTTCTTC. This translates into CSAKPGGSYNEQFF.

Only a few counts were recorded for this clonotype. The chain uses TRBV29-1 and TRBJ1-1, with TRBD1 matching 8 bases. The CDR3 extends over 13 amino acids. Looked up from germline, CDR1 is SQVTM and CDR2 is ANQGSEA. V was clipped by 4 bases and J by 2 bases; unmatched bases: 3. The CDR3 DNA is TGCAGCGTTGTCCCAGGGGGCAACACTGAAGCTTTCTTT. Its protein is CSVVPGGNTEAFF.

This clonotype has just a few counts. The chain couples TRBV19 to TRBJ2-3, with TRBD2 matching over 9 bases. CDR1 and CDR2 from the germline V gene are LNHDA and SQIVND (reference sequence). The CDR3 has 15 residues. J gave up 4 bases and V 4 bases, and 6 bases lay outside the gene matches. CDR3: CASSNPGLAADTQYF. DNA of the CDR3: TGTGCCAGTAGTAACCCGGGACTAGCAGCAGATACGCAGTATTTT.

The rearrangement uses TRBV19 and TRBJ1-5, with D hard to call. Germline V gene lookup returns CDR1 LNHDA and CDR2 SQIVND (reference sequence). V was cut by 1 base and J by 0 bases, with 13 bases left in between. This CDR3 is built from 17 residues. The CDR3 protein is CASSIVPYPHSNQPQHF. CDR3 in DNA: TGTGCCAGTAGTATAGTTCCGTACCCCCATAGCAATCAGCCCCAGCATTTT.

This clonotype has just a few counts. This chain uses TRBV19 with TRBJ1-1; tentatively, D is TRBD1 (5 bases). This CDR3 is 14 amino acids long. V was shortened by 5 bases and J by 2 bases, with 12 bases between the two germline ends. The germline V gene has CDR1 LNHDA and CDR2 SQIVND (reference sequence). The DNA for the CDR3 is TGTGCCAGTAGTCCCAAGACAGTTAACACTGAAGCTTTCTTT. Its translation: CASSPKTVNTEAFF.

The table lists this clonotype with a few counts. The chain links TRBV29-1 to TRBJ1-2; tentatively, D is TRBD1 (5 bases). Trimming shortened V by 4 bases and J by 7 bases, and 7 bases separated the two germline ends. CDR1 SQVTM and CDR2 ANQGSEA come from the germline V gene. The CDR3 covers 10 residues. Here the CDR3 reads CSVGQGGYTF. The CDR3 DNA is TGCAGCGTTGGGCAGGGTGGCTACACCTTC.

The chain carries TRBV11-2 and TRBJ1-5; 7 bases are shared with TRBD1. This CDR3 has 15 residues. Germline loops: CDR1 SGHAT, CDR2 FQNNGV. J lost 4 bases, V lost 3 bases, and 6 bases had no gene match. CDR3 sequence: CASSLGPGGNQPQHF. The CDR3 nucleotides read TGTGCCAGCAGCTTGGGTCCAGGGGGTAATCAGCCCCAGCATTTT. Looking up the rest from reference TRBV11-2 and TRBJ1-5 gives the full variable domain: EAGVAQSPRYKIIEKRQSVAFWCNPISGHATLYWYQQILGQGPKLLIQFQNNGVVDDSQLPKDRFSAERLKGVDSTLKIQPAKLEDSAVYLCASSLGPGGNQPQHFGDGTRLSIL.

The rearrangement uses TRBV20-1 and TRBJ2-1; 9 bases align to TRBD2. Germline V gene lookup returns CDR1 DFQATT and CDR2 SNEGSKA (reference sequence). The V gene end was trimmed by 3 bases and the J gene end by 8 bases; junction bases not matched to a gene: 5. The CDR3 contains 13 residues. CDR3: CSARGSGSYEQFF. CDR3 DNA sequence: TGCAGTGCTAGGGGTAGCGGGAGTTATGAGCAGTTCTTC.

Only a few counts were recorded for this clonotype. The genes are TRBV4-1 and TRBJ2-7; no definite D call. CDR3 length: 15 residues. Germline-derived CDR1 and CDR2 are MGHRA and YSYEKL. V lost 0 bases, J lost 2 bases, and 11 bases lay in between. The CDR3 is CASSQETVSPYEQYF. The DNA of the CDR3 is TGCGCCAGCAGCCAAGAAACCGTCAGCCCCTACGAGCAGTACTTC.

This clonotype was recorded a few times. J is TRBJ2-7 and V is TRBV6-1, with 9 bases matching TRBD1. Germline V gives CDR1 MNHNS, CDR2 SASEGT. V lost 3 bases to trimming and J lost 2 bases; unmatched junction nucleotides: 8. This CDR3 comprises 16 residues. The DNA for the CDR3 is TGTGCCAGCAGTGAGACAGGGACAGGGTCTGCCTACGAGCAGTACTTC. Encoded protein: CASSETGTGSAYEQYF.

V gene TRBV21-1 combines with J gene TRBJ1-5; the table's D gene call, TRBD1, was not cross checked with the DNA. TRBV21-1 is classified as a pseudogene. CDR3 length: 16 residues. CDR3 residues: CASSLRDNLVDQPQHF. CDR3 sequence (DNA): TGTGCCAGCAGCTTACGGGACAACTTGGTCGACCAGCCCCAGCATTTT.

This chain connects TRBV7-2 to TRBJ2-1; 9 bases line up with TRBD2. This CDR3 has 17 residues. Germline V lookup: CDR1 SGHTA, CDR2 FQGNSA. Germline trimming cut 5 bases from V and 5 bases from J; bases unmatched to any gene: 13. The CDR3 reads CASSPRGGGLGNNEQFF. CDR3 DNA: TGTGCCAGCAGCCCCCGCGGGGGGGGCCTGGGTAACAATGAGCAGTTCTTC.